These 3 T cell receptor beta chains originate from one sample sequenced in a study of T-cell memory formation after mild COVID-19. TCRdb reprocessed the 5' RACE reads with MiXCR, giving one entry per CDR3 protein. The table has 300,000 to 400,000 distinct CDR3 sequences, 25% to 30% seen once. Sample: PBMCs or a T cell subset sorted from them (not recorded which). All receptors derive from an adult woman who had mild COVID-19 (a few samples of this study predate the infection). Cell type and time point are not known.

This clonotype has ten or more counts. The rearrangement joins TRBV27 to TRBJ2-2; D gene uncertain. V lost 6 bases to trimming and J lost 4 bases, with 6 bases between them. In germline, CDR1 is MNHEY, CDR2 SMNVEV (reference sequence). The CDR3 is 12 residues long. The CDR3 DNA reads as TGTGCCAGCAGATTTGTCACCGGGGAGCTGTTTTTT. Amino acids: CASRFVTGELFF.

This clonotype was observed a few times. This chain uses TRBV10-3 with TRBJ2-3; no firm D call. Between the trimmed V and J ends, which lost 2 bases and 2 bases, there was a span of 5 bases. This CDR3 spans 13 amino acids. Germline V gene lookup returns CDR1 ENHRY and CDR2 SYGVKD. DNA for the CDR3: TGTGCCATCAGTGAGCGGAACACAGATACGCAGTATTTT. This codes for CAISERNTDTQYF.

V usage is TRBV11-2 and J usage is TRBJ2-3; 8 bases fit TRBD1. J lost 4 bases, V lost 0 bases, and 3 bases had no gene match. Germline CDR1 is SGHAT and CDR2 is FQNNGV. The CDR3 is 15 residues long. CDR3 in DNA: TGTGCCAGCAGCTTAGAGCTGACAGGGGCAGATACGCAGTATTTT. This encodes CASSLELTGADTQYF.